This record looks at one T cell receptor (beta chain) sequence and its context. Trimming stripped 3 bases from V and 3 bases from J, with 8 bases between. CDR3 size: 13 residues. Germline loops: CDR1 MDHEN, CDR2 SYDVKM. Generated by immunoSEQ multiplex PCR, the TCRdb table keeps only in-frame clones and is missing some. This sample has 35,000 to 45,000 clones, with about 86% found just once. These data come from a study of OX40 agonist ivuxolimab in advanced cancers. Study-level background: Three patients showed partial responses: one hepatocellular carcinoma and two cutaneous melanoma cases.

The source is an adult with an advanced solid tumor such as melanoma, head and neck, liver or kidney cancer. The sequencing here drew on CD4+ or CD8+ T cells sorted from blood, taken in a trial of the OX40 agonist ivuxolimab. This chain links TRBV28 with TRBJ1-2; weak D call: TRBD1 (5 bases). The CDR3 region is CASSLGRDYGYTF. In nucleotides, the CDR3 is TGTGCCAGCAGTTTGGGCAGGGACTATGGCTACACCTTC.